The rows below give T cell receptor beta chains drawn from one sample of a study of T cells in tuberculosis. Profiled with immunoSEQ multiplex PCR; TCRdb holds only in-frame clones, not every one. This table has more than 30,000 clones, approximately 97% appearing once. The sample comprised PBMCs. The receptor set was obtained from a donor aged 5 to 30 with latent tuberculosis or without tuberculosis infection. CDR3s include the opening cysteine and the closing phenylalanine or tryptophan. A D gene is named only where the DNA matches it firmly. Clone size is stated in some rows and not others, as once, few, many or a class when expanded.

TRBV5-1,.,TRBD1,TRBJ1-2,CASSPEGQAGQGVAYGYTF,TGCGCCAGCAGCCCGGAGGGGCAGGCAGGACAGGGGGTCGCCTATGGCTACACCTTC
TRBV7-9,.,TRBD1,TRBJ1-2,CASSSRQGGYGYTF,TGTGCCAGCAGCTCAAGACAGGGAGGCTATGGCTACACCTTC
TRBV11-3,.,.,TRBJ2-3,CASSFGLTDTQYF,TGTGCCAGCAGCTTCGGTCTCACAGATACGCAGTATTTT
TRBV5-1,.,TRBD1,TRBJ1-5,CASSPTSGGKQPQHF,TGCGCCAGCAGCCCCACCTCAGGGGGGAAACAGCCCCAGCATTTT
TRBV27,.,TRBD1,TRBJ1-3,CASSLDRENTIYF,TGTGCCAGCAGTTTGGACAGGGAGAACACCATATATTTT
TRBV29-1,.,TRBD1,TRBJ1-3,CSVVTGGSSGNTIYF,TGCAGCGTTGTAACAGGGGGCAGTTCTGGAAACACCATATATTTT
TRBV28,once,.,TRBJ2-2,CASSYSNTGELFF,TGTGCCAGCAGCTATTCTAACACCGGGGAGCTGTTTTTT
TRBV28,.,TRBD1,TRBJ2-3,CASSSSGGRADTQYF,TGTGCCAGCAGTTCCTCAGGGGGCAGGGCAGATACGCAGTATTTT
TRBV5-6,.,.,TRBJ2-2,CASSWRDGFEGTGELFF,TGTGCCAGCAGCTGGAGGGACGGCTTCGAGGGGACCGGGGAGCTGTTTTTT
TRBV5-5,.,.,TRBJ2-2,CASSLGGNTGELFF,TGTGCCAGCAGCTTAGGAGGGAACACCGGGGAGCTGTTTTTT
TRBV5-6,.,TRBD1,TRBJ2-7,CASSSRQGERYEQYF,TGTGCCAGCAGCTCCCGACAGGGGGAGAGGTACGAGCAGTACTTC
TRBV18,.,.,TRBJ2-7,CASSPQKYSPVPSYEQYF,TGTGCCAGCTCACCACAGAAGTATAGCCCGGTTCCGTCCTACGAGCAGTACTTC
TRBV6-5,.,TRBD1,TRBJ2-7,CASSYSDRGPYEQYF,TGTGCCAGCAGTTACTCGGACAGGGGACCCTACGAGCAGTACTTC
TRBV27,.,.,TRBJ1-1,CASSLSMGGSTEAFF,TGTGCCAGCAGTTTATCGATGGGAGGGTCCACTGAAGCTTTCTTT
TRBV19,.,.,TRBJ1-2,CASSRTDYGYTF,TGTGCCAGTAGTCGGACAGACTATGGCTACACCTTC
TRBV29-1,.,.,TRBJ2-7,CSVQGQPTYEQYF,TGCAGCGTTCAAGGACAGCCAACCTACGAGCAGTACTTC
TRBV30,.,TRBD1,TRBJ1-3,CAWGIDRAAGNTIYF,TGTGCCTGGGGCATAGACAGGGCGGCTGGAAACACCATATATTTT
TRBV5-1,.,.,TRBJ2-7,CASSPLLGAGYEQYF,TGCGCCAGCAGCCCTCTTTTAGGGGCCGGGTACGAGCAGTACTTC
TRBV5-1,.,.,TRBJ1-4,CASSLAATNEKLFF,TGCGCCAGCAGCTTGGCAGCAACTAATGAAAAACTGTTTTTT
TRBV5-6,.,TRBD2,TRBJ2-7,CASISSGSLGEQYF,TGTGCCAGCATATCTAGCGGGAGTCTGGGCGAGCAGTACTTC
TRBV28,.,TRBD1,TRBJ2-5,CASSRDRSRETQYF,TGTGCCAGCAGCCGGGACAGGTCGCGAGAGACCCAGTACTTC